These T cell receptor beta chains were read from a single sample in a study of patients and donors after allogeneic stem cell transplantation. TCRdb redid the calling of the RT-PCR reads with MiXCR, one entry per CDR3 protein. The sample lists approximately 200,000 distinct CDR3 sequences, 35% to 45% occurring once. Sequencing used blood, either unsorted or a sorted T cell fraction (not recorded which). Source of these receptors: a human donor who was either an allogeneic HSCT recipient or a stem cell or donor lymphocyte infusion donor (not recorded which). It is not recorded whose cells these are; they may come from a transplant donor. Both conserved end residues are part of each CDR3. Fields, in order: J gene, V gene, CDR3 protein.

TRBJ1-6 | TRBV5-1 | CASSLEATGASPLHF
TRBJ1-6 | TRBV28 | CASSPTLSGAHSPLHF
TRBJ1-1 | TRBV9 | CASSAQGVSTEAFF
TRBJ1-6 | TRBV4-1 | CASSQDLKGGNSPLHF
TRBJ1-2 | TRBV18 | CASSPKLLNYGYTF
TRBJ1-2 | TRBV2 | CASSENRGVYGYTF
TRBJ1-2 | TRBV28 | CASSLEFWGYTF
TRBJ1-2 | TRBV29-1 | CSVEGLGVWDGYTF
TRBJ1-2 | TRBV7-9 | CASSVTGPSGYGYTF
TRBJ1-1 | TRBV12-3/TRBV12-4 | CASRAEDGMNTEAFF
TRBJ2-5 | TRBV5-1 | CASSSGRKETQYF
TRBJ2-7 | TRBV15 | CATSSPPFYEQYF
TRBJ2-5 | TRBV10-3 | CAISESVGQETQYF
TRBJ2-1 | TRBV29-1 | CSVESLRGGHNEQFF
TRBJ2-7 | TRBV29-1 | CSVAGTGSYEQYF
TRBJ2-5 | TRBV6-6 | CASETAGTDSTSQYF
TRBJ1-3 | TRBV5-6 | CASSRRSSSGNTIYF
TRBJ1-2 | TRBV28 | CASSGGFGYTF
TRBJ1-6 | TRBV4-2 | CASSQDAGQGQGSPLHF
TRBJ1-2 | TRBV10-3 | CAITSQGSSGYTF
TRBJ1-5 | TRBV10-3 | CAIAPGISNQPQHF
TRBJ2-1 | TRBV12-3/TRBV12-4 | CASSSSAHSSYNEQFF
TRBJ2-5 | TRBV12-3/TRBV12-4 | CASSFRLTRQETQYF
TRBJ1-2 | TRBV10-3 | CATSGEGTFYGYTF
TRBJ2-3 | TRBV28 | CASSYKGTAGTDTQYF
TRBJ2-1 | TRBV28 | CASSLSEGWEQFF
TRBJ2-7 | TRBV27 | CASTPSGGNSYEQYF
TRBJ1-1 | TRBV20-1 | CSAHWGGLNTEAFF
TRBJ2-3 | TRBV7-9 | CASSARGRFTDTQYF